A selection of T cell receptor beta chains follows, all from one sample in a study of blood T cell repertoires in COVID-19. The data were produced by immunoSEQ multiplex PCR, yet TCRdb's version contains in-frame clones alone and is incomplete. The table lists around 190,000 clones, roughly 79% of them singletons. The source material was peripheral blood. The source is a woman in her 40s with COVID-19, enrolled during active disease. CDR3s include the opening cysteine and the closing phenylalanine or tryptophan. Each record gives: D gene, V gene, J gene, clone size, CDR3 protein, CDR3 DNA. D genes are given only for firm matches. Rows give clone size only sometimes, using once, few, many, or a class for an expanded clone.

>TRBD2|TRBV3-1/TRBV3-2|TRBJ2-1|.
CASSPHGGLAGVYNNEQFF
TGTGCCAGCAGTCCTCACGGGGGACTAGCGGGAGTCTATAACAATGAGCAGTTCTTC
>.|TRBV6-5|TRBJ1-2|.
CASSTQNKGYTF
TGTGCCAGCAGTACACAAAATAAGGGCTACACCTTC
>TRBD1|TRBV19|TRBJ1-1|.
CASSIRQGRTEAFF
TGTGCCAGTAGTATACGACAGGGTCGGACTGAAGCTTTCTTT
>TRBD1|TRBV14|TRBJ2-2|.
CASSPNRDRVGTGELFF
TGTGCCAGCAGCCCGAACCGGGACAGGGTGGGCACCGGGGAGCTGTTTTTT
>TRBD1|TRBV3-1/TRBV3-2|TRBJ1-2|.
CASSQTSGTGSIYGYTF
TGTGCCAGCAGCCAGACGTCCGGGACAGGGTCTATTTATGGCTACACCTTC
>.|TRBV24-1|TRBJ2-6|.
CATSDPGSGANVLTF
TGTGCCACCAGTGACCCGGGCTCTGGGGCCAACGTCCTGACTTTC
>TRBD1|TRBV6-5|TRBJ1-6|.
CASSSDRASPLHF
TGTGCCAGCAGTTCCGACAGGGCTTCACCCCTCCACTTT
>TRBD2|TRBV27|TRBJ2-1|.
CASSPGTSSYNEQFF
TGTGCCAGCAGTCCCGGGACTAGCTCCTACAATGAGCAGTTCTTC
>.|TRBV5-5|TRBJ2-1|.
CASNPLLTMGGDEQFF
TGTGCCAGCAACCCCCTCTTGACCATGGGGGGTGATGAGCAGTTCTTC
>.|TRBV29-1|TRBJ2-5|.
CSVEKGPETQYF
TGCAGCGTTGAAAAGGGGCCGGAGACCCAGTACTTC
>.|TRBV7-2|TRBJ2-2|.
CASRDQAAGTGELFF
TGTGCCAGCAGGGACCAAGCGGCCGGCACCGGGGAGCTGTTTTTT
>TRBD2|TRBV29-1|TRBJ2-2|.
CSAAGANTGELFF
TGCAGCGCCGCGGGAGCTAACACCGGGGAGCTGTTTTTT
>.|TRBV10-1|TRBJ2-1|.
CASSGLPLSSYNEQFF
TGCGCCAGCAGCGGTTTGCCCCTGAGCTCCTACAATGAGCAGTTCTTC
>.|TRBV30|TRBJ2-1|.
CAWSTTRDFTSYNEQFF
TGTGCCTGGAGCACCACCCGGGACTTCACCTCCTACAATGAGCAGTTCTTC
>.|TRBV21-1|TRBJ1-2|once
CASNLWDRRNYGYTF
TGTGCCAGCAACCTCTGGGACAGGCGGAACTATGGCTACACCTTC
>.|TRBV7-8|TRBJ1-2|.
CASSSLISGGRYGYTF
TGTGCCAGCAGCTCGCTCATCTCAGGAGGACGCTATGGCTACACCTTC
>.|TRBV2|TRBJ1-6|.
CATLRGVGSPLHF
TGTGCCACCCTTCGGGGGGTTGGGTCACCCCTCCACTTT
>.|TRBV2|TRBJ1-5|.
CASSDGGNQPQHF
TGTGCCAGCAGTGACGGGGGCAATCAGCCCCAGCATTTT
>.|TRBV3-1/TRBV3-2|TRBJ2-5|.
CASSQDRGETQYF
TGTGCCAGCAGCCAAGATCGGGGAGAGACCCAGTACTTC
>.|TRBV28|TRBJ1-1|.
CASSLLQTVTEAFF
TGTGCCAGCAGTTTATTACAGACGGTCACTGAAGCTTTCTTT
>.|TRBV6-5|TRBJ1-4|few
CAGSDSLSEKLFF
TGTGCCGGTTCGGACAGTCTTTCTGAAAAACTGTTTTTT
>TRBD2|TRBV28|TRBJ2-7|.
CASSSSGPSSYEQYF
TGTGCCAGCAGTTCTAGCGGGCCCTCCTCCTACGAGCAGTACTTC
>TRBD1|TRBV7-8|TRBJ2-2|few
CASSLAYDRGNTGELFF
TGTGCCAGCAGCTTAGCTTACGACAGGGGTAACACCGGGGAGCTGTTTTTT
>.|TRBV11-2|TRBJ2-1|.
CASKTRGGSLDEQFF
TGTGCCAGCAAAACCAGGGGCGGGAGTCTGGATGAGCAGTTCTTC
>TRBD2|TRBV28|TRBJ2-5|few
CASSGGLIETQYF
TGTGCCAGCAGTGGGGGACTAATAGAGACCCAGTACTTC
>TRBD1|TRBV6-1|TRBJ2-3|.
CASSEMDRGADTQYF
TGTGCCAGCAGTGAAATGGACAGGGGGGCCGATACGCAGTATTTT
>TRBD1|TRBV7-2|TRBJ1-2|.
CASSQPVPGGKGYTF
TGTGCCAGCAGCCAACCCGTTCCAGGGGGAAAAGGCTACACCTTC
>TRBD1|TRBV25-1|TRBJ1-6|.
CASQGERPNSPLHF
TGTGCCAGCCAGGGGGAACGACCTAATTCACCCCTCCACTTT
>.|TRBV6-5|TRBJ2-4|once
CASSYSSSQNIQYF
TGTGCCAGCAGTTACTCGTCGTCCCAAAACATTCAGTACTTC
>.|TRBV19|TRBJ2-7|few
CASSRGGPSSYEQYF
TGTGCCAGTAGTAGGGGGGGCCCCAGCTCCTACGAGCAGTACTTC
>.|TRBV6-6|TRBJ2-7|.
CASRTGLREQYF
TGTGCCAGCAGAACAGGGTTGAGGGAGCAGTACTTC
>.|TRBV18|TRBJ2-1|.
CASSLSSYNEQFF
TGTGCCAGTTCTCTCAGCTCCTACAATGAGCAGTTCTTC
>TRBD2|TRBV9|TRBJ2-1|.
CASSTSSGGREQFF
TGTGCCAGCAGCACCTCTAGCGGGGGGAGGGAGCAGTTCTTC
>TRBD1|TRBV6-5|TRBJ1-2|.
CASSYSRQGANYGYTF
TGTGCCAGCAGTTACTCGAGGCAGGGGGCTAACTATGGCTACACCTTC
>TRBD2|TRBV10-3|TRBJ2-7|.
CAISEIYAGEYEQYF
TGTGCCATCAGTGAGATCTATGCGGGAGAATACGAGCAGTACTTC
>TRBD1|TRBV18|TRBJ2-7|.
CASSPGQGSGEQYF
TGTGCCAGCTCACCGGGACAGGGGTCGGGGGAGCAGTACTTC
>TRBD1|TRBV19|TRBJ2-6|.
CASSIGNGQGLGSGANVLTF
TGTGCCAGTAGTATCGGAAACGGACAGGGTCTCGGCTCTGGGGCCAACGTCCTGACTTTC
>.|TRBV16|TRBJ2-1|.
CASSQLLALDNEQFF
TGTGCCAGCAGCCAATTACTTGCTTTAGACAATGAGCAGTTCTTC
>.|TRBV7-2|TRBJ2-2|.
CASSFEGIDTGELFF
TGTGCCAGCAGCTTCGAGGGTATCGACACCGGGGAGCTGTTTTTT
>.|TRBV19|TRBJ2-3|once
CASSIDHWGTREDTQYF
TGTGCCAGTAGTATAGATCACTGGGGGACACGAGAGGATACGCAGTATTTT
>TRBD2|TRBV28|TRBJ2-5|.
CASTGGGGLETQYF
TGTGCGAGCACGGGTGGGGGAGGGCTGGAGACCCAGTACTTC
>TRBD2|TRBV6-5|TRBJ2-7|.
CASASGRNGEQYF
TGTGCCAGCGCTAGCGGGAGAAACGGCGAGCAGTACTTC
>TRBD2|TRBV3-1/TRBV3-2|TRBJ2-7|few
CASSQASGSVEQYF
TGTGCCAGCAGCCAAGCTAGCGGGAGCGTCGAGCAGTACTTC
>TRBD1|TRBV19|TRBJ1-1|.
CASNLRQGPNTEAFF
TGTGCCAGTAACCTAAGACAGGGGCCGAACACTGAAGCTTTCTTT
>.|TRBV4-2|TRBJ1-2|.
CASSQGDSGGGYTF
TGTGCCAGCAGCCAAGGAGATTCCGGGGGAGGCTACACCTTC
>.|TRBV5-4|TRBJ2-7|.
CASRATGEGEQYF
TGTGCCAGCAGAGCGACAGGGGAGGGCGAGCAGTACTTC
>TRBD2|TRBV2|TRBJ2-5|.
CASSEARLAEETQYF
TGTGCCAGCAGTGAAGCGCGGCTAGCGGAAGAGACCCAGTACTTC
>.|TRBV7-8|TRBJ2-1|.
CASSLRETSSYNEQFF
TGTGCCAGCAGCTTAAGGGAGACTAGTTCCTACAATGAGCAGTTCTTC
>TRBD1|TRBV15|TRBJ1-4|.
CATSRTGQGTIREKLFF
TGTGCCACCAGCAGAACGGGACAGGGTACGATAAGGGAAAAACTGTTTTTT
>.|TRBV15|TRBJ1-5|few
CATSRDIGSNSNQPQHF
TGTGCCACCAGCAGAGATATCGGGAGTAATAGCAATCAGCCCCAGCATTTT
>.|TRBV30|TRBJ2-2|.
CAWSYRAGELFF
TGTGCCTGGAGTTATCGGGCCGGGGAGCTGTTTTTT
>.|TRBV7-9|TRBJ2-1|.
CASSLGAYNEQFF
TGTGCCAGCAGCTTAGGGGCTTACAATGAGCAGTTCTTC
>.|TRBV19|TRBJ2-2|.
CASSRGVNTGELFF
TGTGCCAGTAGTCGGGGAGTTAACACCGGGGAGCTGTTTTTT